This T cell receptor beta chain was captured in a study of blood T cell repertoires in COVID-19. The table came from immunoSEQ multiplex PCR; TCRdb's copy has only in-frame clones and leaves some out. Altogether about 300,000 clones are present, 88% being singletons, with the ten largest covering just under 9.5%. Per the germline V gene, CDR1 is KGHSH and CDR2 is LQKENI. This CDR3 spans 16 amino acids. Trimming removed 4 bases at V and 4 bases at J, with 17 bases between. The genes are TRBV18 and TRBJ1-3; D remains ambiguous. The TCR originated in a man aged 18 to 30 with active or convalescent COVID-19. The specimen was peripheral blood. DNA of the CDR3: TGTGCCAGCTCACGGACTAGGGTAATTGTCGGAAACACCATATATTTT. Translating it yields CASSRTRVIVGNTIYF.